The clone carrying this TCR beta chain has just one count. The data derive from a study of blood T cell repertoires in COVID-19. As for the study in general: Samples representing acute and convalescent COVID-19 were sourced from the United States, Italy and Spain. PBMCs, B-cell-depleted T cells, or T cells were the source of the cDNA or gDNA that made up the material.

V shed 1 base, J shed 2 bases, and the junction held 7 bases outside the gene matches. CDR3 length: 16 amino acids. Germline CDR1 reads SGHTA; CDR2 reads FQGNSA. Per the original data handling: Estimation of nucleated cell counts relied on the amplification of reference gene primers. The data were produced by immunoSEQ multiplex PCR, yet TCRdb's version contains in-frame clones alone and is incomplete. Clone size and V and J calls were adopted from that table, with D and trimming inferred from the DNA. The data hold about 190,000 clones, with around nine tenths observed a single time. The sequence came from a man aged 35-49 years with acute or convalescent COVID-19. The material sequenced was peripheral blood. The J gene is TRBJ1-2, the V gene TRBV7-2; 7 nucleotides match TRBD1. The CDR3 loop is CASSLGLDRTNYGYTF. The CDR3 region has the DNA TGTGCCAGCAGCTTAGGATTGGACAGGACGAACTATGGCTACACCTTC.